The rows below give T cell receptor beta chains drawn from one sample of a study of blood T cell repertoires in COVID-19. Here immunoSEQ multiplex PCR was the method, and the copy in TCRdb shows in-frame clones only, minus some. This table holds about 360,000 clones, around four fifths found once. Sequencing was done on a sample of peripheral blood. All receptors derive from a man aged 25 to 40 with active or convalescent COVID-19. CDR3s include the opening cysteine and the closing phenylalanine or tryptophan. A D gene is named only where the DNA matches it firmly. A row's size may be missing; if present it is once, few, many or a size class.

d_call	v_call	j_call	clone_size	cdr3_nt	cdr3_aa
TRBD1	TRBV29-1	TRBJ1-2	.	TGCAGCGTTGAGCGGGACAGGTGGTACACCTTC	CSVERDRWYTF
.	TRBV5-6	TRBJ1-4	.	TGTGCCAGCAGCTTGGGCCGGGACAACAATGAAAAACTGTTTTTT	CASSLGRDNNEKLFF
TRBD1	TRBV2	TRBJ2-5	.	TGTGCCACACTCCGGGACAGGGGGACGGAGACCCAGTACTTC	CATLRDRGTETQYF
.	TRBV2	TRBJ1-6	.	TGTGCCAGCACCCGAGAGGGCAGTAGGCTAAATTCACCCCTCCACTTT	CASTREGSRLNSPLHF
.	TRBV5-4	TRBJ1-2	.	TGTGCCAGCAGCGAGGACAACGGACAACCATATGGCTACACCTTC	CASSEDNGQPYGYTF
TRBD1	TRBV4-2	TRBJ1-4	.	TGTGCCAGCAGCCAAGCGTCATTGGGACAGCATAATGAAAAACTGTTTTTT	CASSQASLGQHNEKLFF
.	TRBV5-1	TRBJ1-1	.	TGCGCCAGCAGCTTGGGCACGGACTTGAACACTGAAGCTTTCTTT	CASSLGTDLNTEAFF
TRBD1	TRBV7-2	TRBJ2-7	.	TGTGCCAGCAGCTTAGCCTCGGGACAGCACGAGCAGTACTTC	CASSLASGQHEQYF
TRBD1	TRBV29-1	TRBJ1-1	.	TGCAGCGTTCCCGGACAGGGCCCCTTCACTGAAGCTTTCTTT	CSVPGQGPFTEAFF
.	TRBV29-1	TRBJ1-3	once	TGCAGCGTAATTAAACAGGGAAGGACGGGAAACACCATATATTTT	CSVIKQGRTGNTIYF
.	TRBV9	TRBJ1-1	once	TGTGCCAGCAGCCCCCGGTATGAGGACACTGAAGCTTTCTTT	CASSPRYEDTEAFF
.	TRBV3-1/TRBV3-2	TRBJ2-2	.	TGTGCCAGCAGCCACCCGGAAGGGGACAACCCCAACACCGGGGAGCTGTTTTTT	CASSHPEGDNPNTGELFF
TRBD2	TRBV3-1/TRBV3-2	TRBJ2-1	.	TGTGCCAGCAGCCCCGCCGGACTAGCTTCCTACAATGAGCAGTTCTTC	CASSPAGLASYNEQFF
TRBD1	TRBV5-1	TRBJ1-1	.	TGCGCCAGCAGCATGGGTAGACAGGGGCAGGTAAGGGGGTCTGAAGCTTTCTTT	CASSMGRQGQVRGSEAFF
.	TRBV5-6	TRBJ1-5	.	TGTGCCAGCACCACGCGGCAGGGGCATCAGCCCCAGCATTTT	CASTTRQGHQPQHF
.	TRBV10-1	TRBJ2-3	.	TGCGCCAGCAGTGAGTCTCGGGAATCGGGCACAGATACGCAGTATTTT	CASSESRESGTDTQYF
.	TRBV12-5	TRBJ1-2	.	TGTGCTAGTGGCCCCCAGACACCGAACTATGGCTACACCTTC	CASGPQTPNYGYTF
.	TRBV7-2	TRBJ1-2	.	TGTGCCAGCAGCTCACCCGGGGGTCGCGGCTATGGCTACACCTTC	CASSSPGGRGYGYTF
.	TRBV25-1	TRBJ2-3	.	TGTGCCAGCAGTGGTGGACAGATTCCCTCAGATACGCAGTATTTT	CASSGGQIPSDTQYF
TRBD1	TRBV19	TRBJ1-3	.	TGTGCCAGGGAGACAGGGACCGCGAACACCATATATTTT	CARETGTANTIYF
.	TRBV18	TRBJ1-1	.	TGTGCCAGCTCCCTTCAGGAGAACACTGAAGCTTTCTTT	CASSLQENTEAFF
.	TRBV10-3	TRBJ1-2	.	TGTGCCATCAGTGAGGGAGGGACTAACTATGGCTACACCTTC	CAISEGGTNYGYTF
TRBD2	TRBV10-3	TRBJ2-1	.	TGTGCCATCAGTGAGGTGAACAGAGCGGGAGGCACCTACAATGAGCAGTTCTTC	CAISEVNRAGGTYNEQFF
.	TRBV7-2	TRBJ2-5	.	TGTGCCAGCAGCTTAAAGGCGGGGTCCGGGGAGACCCAGTACTTC	CASSLKAGSGETQYF
.	TRBV5-1	TRBJ2-7	.	TGCGCCAGCAGCCGGGCGGGGTGGGCTAGCTCCTACGAGCAGTACTTC	CASSRAGWASSYEQYF
TRBD1	TRBV7-2	TRBJ2-7	.	TGTGCCAGCAGCTGGATCCGGGACAGTGACGAGCAGTACTTC	CASSWIRDSDEQYF
TRBD1	TRBV11-3	TRBJ1-2	once	TGTGCCAGCAGCTTAGATCGGGACAGGGTCTATGGCTACACCTTC	CASSLDRDRVYGYTF
.	TRBV7-2	TRBJ1-4	once	TGTGCCAGCAGCCCCGGCGGAGGGTGGGCTGAAAAACTGTTTTTT	CASSPGGGWAEKLFF
TRBD1	TRBV7-8	TRBJ2-1	.	TGTGCCAGCAGCTTAGGGGGGACAGGGGCCTACAATGAGCAGTTCTTC	CASSLGGTGAYNEQFF
.	TRBV12-5	TRBJ2-2	.	TGTGCTAGTGGTCAATCACAGTCATTCGCGAACACCGGGGAGCTGTTTTTT	CASGQSQSFANTGELFF
.	TRBV7-3	TRBJ2-5	.	TGTGCCAGCAGCCACGGAGGACAGCCAGCAGAGACCCAGTACTTC	CASSHGGQPAETQYF
.	TRBV19	TRBJ1-4	.	TGTGCCAGTAATGGGTACAAGGGAGAGGAAAAACTGTTTTTT	CASNGYKGEEKLFF
.	TRBV9	TRBJ1-4	once	TGTGCCAGCAGCGCCTCGGGTCGGGTCAATGAAAAACTGTTTTTT	CASSASGRVNEKLFF
.	TRBV7-2	TRBJ2-3	.	TGTGCCAGCAGAACCTCGCGGGCCAGCACAGATACGCAGTATTTT	CASRTSRASTDTQYF
TRBD1	TRBV19	TRBJ1-2	.	TGTGCCAGTAGTAGTCGGACAGGGGAGCGGGACTATGGCTACACCTTC	CASSSRTGERDYGYTF
.	TRBV6-6	TRBJ2-1	.	TGTGCCAGCAGTTACTCGACTAGTTTCGTGTTTCATGAGCAGTTCTTC	CASSYSTSFVFHEQFF
TRBD2	TRBV28	TRBJ2-5	.	TGTGCCAGCAGGACTAGCGGGAAAGAGACCCAGTACTTC	CASRTSGKETQYF
.	TRBV11-3	TRBJ2-1	.	TGTGCCAGCAGCTTAGTGGGGGGTGTTTACAATGAGCAGTTCTTC	CASSLVGGVYNEQFF
TRBD2	TRBV24-1	TRBJ2-3	.	TGTGCCACCAGTGATTTAGGCGGGGGGGACGATACGCAGTATTTT	CATSDLGGGDDTQYF
.	TRBV7-3	TRBJ1-2	.	TGTGCCAGCAGCTTAGGACCCCAACCGGGGAATGGCTACACCTTC	CASSLGPQPGNGYTF
TRBD1	TRBV30	TRBJ1-2	.	TGTGCCTGGGGCGACAGGGGCTATGGCTACACCTTC	CAWGDRGYGYTF
TRBD1	TRBV18	TRBJ2-7	.	TGTGCCAGCTCACCACCGAGGGGGCGCTACGAGCAGTACTTC	CASSPPRGRYEQYF
.	TRBV9	TRBJ2-5	.	TGTGCCAGCAGCTCCCATGTCGGATTCAGGGAAGAGACCCAGTACTTC	CASSSHVGFREETQYF
.	TRBV4-3	TRBJ2-1	few	TGCGCCAGCAGCCAAGACAGGGAAGTGACGGTGCAGTTCTTC	CASSQDREVTVQFF
TRBD1	TRBV5-1	TRBJ1-6	.	TGCGCCAGCAGCTTGGTGACAGGGACCAATTCACCCCTCCACTTT	CASSLVTGTNSPLHF
.	TRBV5-1	TRBJ1-1	.	TGCGCCAGCAGCCTAATCATGAACACTGAAGCTTTCTTT	CASSLIMNTEAFF
TRBD1	TRBV18	TRBJ1-5	.	TGTGCCAGCTCACAACCGGGACAGGGGATAGGTCAGCCCCAGCATTTT	CASSQPGQGIGQPQHF
TRBD1	TRBV2	TRBJ1-6	.	TGTGCCAGCACCGGGACAGGGAATTCACCCCTCCACTTT	CASTGTGNSPLHF
.	TRBV4-1	TRBJ2-3	few	TGCGCCAGCAGTAGCCGGGAGAGGAGCACAGATACGCAGTATTTT	CASSSRERSTDTQYF
.	TRBV6-5	TRBJ1-1	.	TGTGCCAGCAGGCCGACGGGGTGGCTGAACACTGAAGCTTTCTTT	CASRPTGWLNTEAFF
.	TRBV28	TRBJ1-5	.	TGTGCCAGCAGTCCCCCTTACAGGGTAGGTCAGCCCCAGCATTTT	CASSPPYRVGQPQHF
.	TRBV28	TRBJ2-2	.	TGTGCCAGCAGAACACAGGGGAACACCGGGGAGCTGTTTTTT	CASRTQGNTGELFF
.	TRBV11-2	TRBJ2-3	once	TGTGCCAGCAGCCGAGGGGCGGGGGATACGCAGTATTTT	CASSRGAGDTQYF